The clone carrying this TCR beta chain has just one count. What it recognizes is unknown. The sample is drawn from a study of T cell responses to AZD1222 COVID-19 vaccine. Study outcomes and limitations: Spike-specific TCR breadth and depth both grew after two AZD1222 doses. At baseline, seropositivity was found in only six AZD1222 recipients. Repertoire samples came only from after the peak T cell response.

Germline V gene data show CDR1 as KGHSH and CDR2 as LQKENI. CDR3 size: 16 residues. The trim removed 3 bases at V and 2 bases at J, leaving 7 bases unmatched. Assay: immunoSEQ multiplex PCR; the TCRdb copy retains only in-frame clones and omits some. The sample records some 200,000 clones, about 95% being singletons. This sequence was found in an adult who received the MenACWY meningococcal vaccine as a control. Sequenced material: peripheral blood, taken 28 days after the second dose of the MenACWY control vaccine. The chain uses TRBV18 and TRBJ1-1, with 9 nucleotides matching TRBD1. This CDR3 reads CASSPSEQGANTEAFF. The CDR3 DNA reads TGTGCCAGCTCACCCAGCGAACAGGGGGCCAACACTGAAGCTTTCTTT.